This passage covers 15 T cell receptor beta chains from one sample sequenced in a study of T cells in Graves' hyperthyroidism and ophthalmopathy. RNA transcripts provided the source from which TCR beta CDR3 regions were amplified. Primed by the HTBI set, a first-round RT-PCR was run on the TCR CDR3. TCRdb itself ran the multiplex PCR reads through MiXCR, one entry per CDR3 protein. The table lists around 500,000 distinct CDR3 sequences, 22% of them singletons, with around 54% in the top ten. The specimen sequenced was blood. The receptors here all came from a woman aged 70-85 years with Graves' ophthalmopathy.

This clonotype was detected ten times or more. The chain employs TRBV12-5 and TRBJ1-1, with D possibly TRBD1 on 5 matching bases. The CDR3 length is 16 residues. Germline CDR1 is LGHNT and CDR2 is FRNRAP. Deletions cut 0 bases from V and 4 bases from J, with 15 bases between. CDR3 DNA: TGTGCTAGTGGTTTGGTACGAGGGGTCTGGGTCACTGAAGCTTTCTTT. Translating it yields CASGLVRGVWVTEAFF.

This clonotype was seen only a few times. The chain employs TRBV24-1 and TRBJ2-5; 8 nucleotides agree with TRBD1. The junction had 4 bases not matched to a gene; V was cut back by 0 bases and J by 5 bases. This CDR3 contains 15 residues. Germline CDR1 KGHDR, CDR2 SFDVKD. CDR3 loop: CATSDLGQGLETQYF. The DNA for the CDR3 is TGTGCCACCAGTGATTTGGGACAGGGCCTGGAGACCCAGTACTTC.

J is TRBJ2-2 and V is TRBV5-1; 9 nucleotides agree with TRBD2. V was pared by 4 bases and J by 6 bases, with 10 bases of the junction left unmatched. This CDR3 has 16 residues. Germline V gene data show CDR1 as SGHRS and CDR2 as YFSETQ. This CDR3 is CASSKGVAGEAGELFF. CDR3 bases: TGCGCCAGCAGCAAGGGGGTAGCGGGAGAGGCCGGGGAGCTGTTTTTT.

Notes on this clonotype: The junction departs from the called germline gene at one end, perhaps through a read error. The CDR3 sequence: CASNLAGGVGELFF. The DNA of the CDR3 is TGTGCCAGCAATTTAGCGGGAGGTGTCGGGGAGCTGTTTTTT. This chain connects TRBV12-3 or TRBV12-4 to TRBJ2-2; 10 bases are shared with TRBD2. The length of the CDR3 is 14 residues.

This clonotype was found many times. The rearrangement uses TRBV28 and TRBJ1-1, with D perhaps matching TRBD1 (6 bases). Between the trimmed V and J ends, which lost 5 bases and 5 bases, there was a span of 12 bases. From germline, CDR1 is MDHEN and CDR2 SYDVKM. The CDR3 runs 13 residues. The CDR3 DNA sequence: TGTGCCAGCAGTAAACAGGGTCGGACTGAAGCTTTCTTT. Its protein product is CASSKQGRTEAFF.

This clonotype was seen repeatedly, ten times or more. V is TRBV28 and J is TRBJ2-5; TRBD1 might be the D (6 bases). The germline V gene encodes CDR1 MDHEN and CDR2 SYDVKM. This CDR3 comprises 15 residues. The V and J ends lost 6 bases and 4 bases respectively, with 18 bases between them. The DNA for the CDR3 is TGTGCCAGCAGCCCACAGGGAAGAGGGTTAGAGACCCAGTACTTC. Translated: CASSPQGRGLETQYF.

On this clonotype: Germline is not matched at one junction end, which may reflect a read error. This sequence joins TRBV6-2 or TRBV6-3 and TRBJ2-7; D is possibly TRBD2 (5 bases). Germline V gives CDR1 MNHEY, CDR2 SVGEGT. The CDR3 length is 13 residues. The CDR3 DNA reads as TGTGTCAGCAGACAAGCGGCGAACTACGAGCAGTACTTC. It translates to CVSRQAANYEQYF.

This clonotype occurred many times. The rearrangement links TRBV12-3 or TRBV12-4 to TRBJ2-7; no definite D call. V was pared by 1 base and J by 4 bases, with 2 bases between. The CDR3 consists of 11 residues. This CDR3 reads CASSLGYEQYF. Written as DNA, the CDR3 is TGTGCCAGCAGTTTAGGGTACGAGCAGTACTTC.

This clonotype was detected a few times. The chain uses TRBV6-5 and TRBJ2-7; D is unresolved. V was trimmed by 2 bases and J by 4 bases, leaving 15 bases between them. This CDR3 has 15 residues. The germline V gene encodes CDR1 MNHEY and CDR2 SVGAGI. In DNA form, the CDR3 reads TGTGCCAGCAGTTACCGTCACCCGGAGACGTACGAGCAGTACTTC. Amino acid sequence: CASSYRHPETYEQYF.

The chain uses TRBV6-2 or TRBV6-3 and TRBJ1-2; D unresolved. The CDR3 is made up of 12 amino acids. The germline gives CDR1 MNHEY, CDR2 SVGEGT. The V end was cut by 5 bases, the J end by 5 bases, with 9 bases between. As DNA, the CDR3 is TGTGCCAGCAGTGTTAGTGGGTATGGCTACACCTTC. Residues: CASSVSGYGYTF.

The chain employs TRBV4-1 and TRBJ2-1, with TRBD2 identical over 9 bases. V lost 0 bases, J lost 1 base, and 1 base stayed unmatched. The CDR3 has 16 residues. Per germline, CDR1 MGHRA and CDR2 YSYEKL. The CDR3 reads CASSQDAGGSYNEQFF. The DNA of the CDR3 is TGCGCCAGCAGCCAAGATGCGGGAGGGTCCTACAATGAGCAGTTCTTC.

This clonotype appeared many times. In DNA, the CDR3 is TGTGCCAGCATCAACACTGCCACAGGGAACCATGAGCAGTTCTTC. Protein sequence: CASINTATGNHEQFF. The V gene is TRBV11-2, the J gene TRBJ2-1; perhaps TRBD1 as D (6 bases). Trimming left V 7 bases short and J 8 bases short, with 21 bases between. CDR1 is SGHAT, CDR2 FQNNGV, per germline. This CDR3 comprises 15 residues.

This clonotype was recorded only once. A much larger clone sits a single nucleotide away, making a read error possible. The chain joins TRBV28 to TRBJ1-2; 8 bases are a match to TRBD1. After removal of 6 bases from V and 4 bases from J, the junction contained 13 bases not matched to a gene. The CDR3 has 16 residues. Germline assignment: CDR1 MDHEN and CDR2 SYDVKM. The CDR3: CASRRQGSPSTYGYTF. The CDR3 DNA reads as TGTGCCAGCAGGCGACAGGGGTCTCCCTCCACCTATGGCTACACCTTC.

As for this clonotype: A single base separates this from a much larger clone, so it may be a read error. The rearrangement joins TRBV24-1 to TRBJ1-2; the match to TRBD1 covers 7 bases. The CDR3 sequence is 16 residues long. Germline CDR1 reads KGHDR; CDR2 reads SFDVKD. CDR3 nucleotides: TGTGCCATCAGTGACTACGGGACAGCCTTCTCCTATGGCTACACCTTC. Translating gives CAISDYGTAFSYGYTF.

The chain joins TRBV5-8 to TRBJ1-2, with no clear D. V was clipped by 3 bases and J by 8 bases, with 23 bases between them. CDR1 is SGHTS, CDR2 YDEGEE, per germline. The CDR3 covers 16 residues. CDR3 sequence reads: CASSSRMTGPKDGYTF. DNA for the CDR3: TGTGCCAGCAGCTCGCGGATGACGGGCCCAAAGGACGGCTACACCTTC.